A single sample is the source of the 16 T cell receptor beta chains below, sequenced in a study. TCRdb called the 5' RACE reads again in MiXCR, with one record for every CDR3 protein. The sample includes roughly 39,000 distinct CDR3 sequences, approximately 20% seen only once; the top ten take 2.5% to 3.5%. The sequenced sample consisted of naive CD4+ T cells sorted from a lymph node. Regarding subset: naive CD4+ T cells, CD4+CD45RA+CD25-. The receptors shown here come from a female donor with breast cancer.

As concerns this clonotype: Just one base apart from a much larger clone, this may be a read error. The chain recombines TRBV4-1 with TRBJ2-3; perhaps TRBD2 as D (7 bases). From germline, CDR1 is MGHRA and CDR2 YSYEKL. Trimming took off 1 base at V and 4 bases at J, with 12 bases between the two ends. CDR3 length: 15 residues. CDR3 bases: TGCGCCAGCAGCCAAGCTGGGGGGGGCGCAGATACGCAGTATTTT. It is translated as CASSQAGGGADTQYF.

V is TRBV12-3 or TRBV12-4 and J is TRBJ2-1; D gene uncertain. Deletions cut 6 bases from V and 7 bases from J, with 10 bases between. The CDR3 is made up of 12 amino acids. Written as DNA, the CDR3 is TGTGCCAGCAGCCGGAGAGAAAATGAGCAGTTCTTC. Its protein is CASSRRENEQFF.

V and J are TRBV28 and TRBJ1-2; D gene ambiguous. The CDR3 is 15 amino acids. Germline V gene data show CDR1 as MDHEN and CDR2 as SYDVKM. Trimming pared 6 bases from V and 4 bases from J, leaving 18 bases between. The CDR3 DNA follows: TGTGCCAGCAGCCAGACTTGGACGGAACCCTATGGCTACACCTTC. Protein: CASSQTWTEPYGYTF.

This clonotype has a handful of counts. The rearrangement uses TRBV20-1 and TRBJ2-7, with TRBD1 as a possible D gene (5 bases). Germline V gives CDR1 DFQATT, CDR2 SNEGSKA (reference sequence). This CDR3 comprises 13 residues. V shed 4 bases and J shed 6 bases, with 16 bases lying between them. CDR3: CSAKLRQTPEQYF. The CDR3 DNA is TGCAGTGCTAAATTGCGACAGACCCCCGAGCAGTACTTC.

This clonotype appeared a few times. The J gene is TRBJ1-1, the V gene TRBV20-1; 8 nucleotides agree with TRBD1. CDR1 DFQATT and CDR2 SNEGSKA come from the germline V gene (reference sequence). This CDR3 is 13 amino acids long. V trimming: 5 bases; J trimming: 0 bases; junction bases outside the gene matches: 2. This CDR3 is CSAPDRVNTEAFF. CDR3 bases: TGCAGTGCTCCGGACAGGGTGAACACTGAAGCTTTCTTT.

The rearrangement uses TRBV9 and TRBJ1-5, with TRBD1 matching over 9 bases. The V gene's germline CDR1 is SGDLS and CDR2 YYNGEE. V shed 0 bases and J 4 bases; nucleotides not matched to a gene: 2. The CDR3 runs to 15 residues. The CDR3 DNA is TGTGCCAGCAGCGTAGAGGGACAGGGAAATCAGCCCCAGCATTTT. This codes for CASSVEGQGNQPQHF.

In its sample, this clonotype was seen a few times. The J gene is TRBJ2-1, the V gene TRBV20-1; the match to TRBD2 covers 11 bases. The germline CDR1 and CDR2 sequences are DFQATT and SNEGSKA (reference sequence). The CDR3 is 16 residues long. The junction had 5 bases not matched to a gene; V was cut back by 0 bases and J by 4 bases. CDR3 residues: CSARDFSGRAYNEQFF. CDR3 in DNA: TGCAGTGCTAGAGACTTTAGCGGGAGGGCGTACAATGAGCAGTTCTTC.

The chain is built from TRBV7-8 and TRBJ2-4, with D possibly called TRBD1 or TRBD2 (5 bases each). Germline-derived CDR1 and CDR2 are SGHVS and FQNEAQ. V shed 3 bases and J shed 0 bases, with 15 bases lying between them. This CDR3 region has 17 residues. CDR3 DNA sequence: TGTGCCAGCAGCTTGGGACCCATGATTTTAGCCAAAAACATTCAGTACTTC. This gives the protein CASSLGPMILAKNIQYF.

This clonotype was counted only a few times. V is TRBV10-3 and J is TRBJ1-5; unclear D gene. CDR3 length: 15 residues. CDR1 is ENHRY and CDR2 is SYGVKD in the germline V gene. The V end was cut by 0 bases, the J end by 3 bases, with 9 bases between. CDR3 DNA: TGTGCCATCAGTGAGTCGGGAGGAGACAATCAGCCCCAGCATTTT. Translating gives CAISESGGDNQPQHF.

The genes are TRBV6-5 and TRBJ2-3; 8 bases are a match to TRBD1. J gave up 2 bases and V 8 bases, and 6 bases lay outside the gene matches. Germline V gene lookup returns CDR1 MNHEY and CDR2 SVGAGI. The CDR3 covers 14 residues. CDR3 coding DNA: TGTGCCAGCTCAAGGGACAGGACCACAGATACGCAGTATTTT. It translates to CASSRDRTTDTQYF.

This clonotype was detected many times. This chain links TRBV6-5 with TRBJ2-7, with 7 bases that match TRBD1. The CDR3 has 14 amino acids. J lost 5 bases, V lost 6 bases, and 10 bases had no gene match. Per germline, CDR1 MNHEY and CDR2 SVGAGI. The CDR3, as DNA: TGTGCCAGCAGCCCCGACAGGGTTGTCCACGAGCAGTACTTC. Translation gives CASSPDRVVHEQYF.

The CDR3: CASSPQQGQRPYF. The CDR3 coding sequence is TGTGCCAGCAGCCCCCAGCAAGGGCAGCGCCCGTACTTC. The chain joins TRBV7-2 to TRBJ2-7; D remains unclear. Germline CDR1 is SGHTA and CDR2 is FQGNSA. The length of the CDR3 is 13 residues. Trimming removed 5 bases at V and 12 bases at J, with 20 bases between. Full variable domain (missing parts from reference TRBV7-2 and TRBJ2-7): GAGVSQSPSNKVTEKGKDVELRCDPISGHTALYWYRQSLGQGLEFLIYFQGNSAPDKSGLPSDRFSAERTGGSVSTLTIQRTQQEDSAVYLCASSPQQGQRPYFGPGTRLTVT.

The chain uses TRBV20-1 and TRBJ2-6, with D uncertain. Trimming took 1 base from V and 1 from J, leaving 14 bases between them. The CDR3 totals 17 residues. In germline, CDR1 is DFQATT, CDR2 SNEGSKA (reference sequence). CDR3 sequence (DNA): TGCAGTGCTAGAGCAGGTCCCCGCTCATCTGGGGCCAACGTCCTGACTTTC. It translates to CSARAGPRSSGANVLTF.

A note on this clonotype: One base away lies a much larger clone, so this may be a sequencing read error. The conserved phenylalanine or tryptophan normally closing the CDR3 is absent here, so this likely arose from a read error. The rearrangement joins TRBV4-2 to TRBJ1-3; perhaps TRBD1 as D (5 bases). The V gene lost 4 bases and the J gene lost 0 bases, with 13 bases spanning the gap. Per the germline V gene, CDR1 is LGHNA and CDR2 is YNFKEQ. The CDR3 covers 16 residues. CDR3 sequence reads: CASSLRDDASGNTIYV. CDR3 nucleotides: TGTGCCAGCAGCCTCAGGGACGACGCCTCTGGAAACACCATATATGTT.

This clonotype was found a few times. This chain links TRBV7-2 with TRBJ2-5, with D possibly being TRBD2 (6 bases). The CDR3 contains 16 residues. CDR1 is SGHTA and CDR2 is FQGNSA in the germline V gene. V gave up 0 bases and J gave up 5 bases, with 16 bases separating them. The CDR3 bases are TGTGCCAGCAGCTTAGCGCCCGGGGGAGTCGGGGAGACCCAGTACTTC. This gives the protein CASSLAPGGVGETQYF.

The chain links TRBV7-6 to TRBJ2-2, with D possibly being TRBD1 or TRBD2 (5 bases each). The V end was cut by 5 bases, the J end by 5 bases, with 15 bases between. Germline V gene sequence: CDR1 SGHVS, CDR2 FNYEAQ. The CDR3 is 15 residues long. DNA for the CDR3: TGTGCCAGCAGCGCGTTCCGGGACCGAACCGGGGAGCTGTTTTTT. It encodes CASSAFRDRTGELFF.